This TCR beta chain emerged from a study of cytomegalovirus exposure and HLA in healthy donors. Both 60 Vbeta primers and 13 Jbeta primers went into the PCR. Profiled with immunoSEQ multiplex PCR; TCRdb holds only in-frame clones, not every one. The sample holds 150,000 to 200,000 clones, 80% to 85% seen once. Whereas donors were nominally healthy upon sampling, unrecorded immune exposures were probable. Germline V gene lookup returns CDR1 LNHDA and CDR2 SQIVND (reference sequence). The CDR3 extends over 15 amino acids. V was cut by 7 bases and J by 0 bases, with 13 bases left in between. A remark on this clone: Its antigen is still unknown.

Study-level findings and limits: As immune exposure information, only CMV serostatus was available. Reportedly, cytomegalovirus status was diagnosed with high sensitivity and specificity.

Sequenced sample: PBMCs. V is TRBV19 and J is TRBJ1-3; a possible D gene is TRBD1 (6 bases). The sequence was obtained from a woman aged 18-30 years in good health and CMV-seronegative. CDR3 DNA: TGTGCCAGTAACCTCCGGGACAACTCTGGAAACACCATATATTTT. This translates into CASNLRDNSGNTIYF.